This T cell receptor beta chain was obtained from a study of CD8+ T cells in alopecia areata. Across the study: Grafted skin came from C3H/HeJ donors with spontaneous alopecia (about 6-13 months old) and was placed on 7-10-week-old female C3H/HeJ mice. Study-wide results and limits: Between patients, shared TCR sequences were less clear than in mice. This was possibly due in part to HLA diversity in the patient population. Alopecia totalis/universalis scalp especially showed more expanded CD8+ clones than normal scalp.

Using CD4, CD8alpha, NKG2D, NKG2ACE and other markers, pooled cutaneous lymph node cells were sorted. Once RNA had been extracted, it was reverse transcribed into cDNA to act as the sequencing template. Profiled with immunoSEQ multiplex PCR; TCRdb holds only in-frame clones, not every one. This sample comprises approximately 280,000 clones, none seen once only. The CDR3 spans 12 residues. Per germline, CDR1 NSHNY and CDR2 SYGAGN. A note on this clone: The antigen is unknown. Mouse gene names apply. The CDR3 end lies 4 residues beyond the end of the read and is filled in from the germline J gene.

Sequenced: CD4+ T cells sorted from a lymph node. J is TRBJ2-7 and V is TRBV13-1, with TRBD2 identical over 7 bases. This TCR derives from a C3H/HeJ mouse with alopecia areata. The strain bears MHC haplotype H2-k. The CDR3 loop is CASTGGEYEQYF. CDR3 DNA (partial): TGTGCCAGCACTGGGGGAGAGTAT.